One and the same sample provided the 30 T cell receptor beta chains below, sequenced in a study of blood T cell repertoires in COVID-19. Generated by immunoSEQ multiplex PCR, the TCRdb table keeps only in-frame clones and is missing some. The sample holds fewer than 200,000 clones, more than 75% seen once. Sequences were obtained from peripheral blood. The receptors shown here come from a man between 35 and 55 years old with active or convalescent COVID-19.

This sequence joins TRBV14 and TRBJ1-4; 10 bases line up with TRBD1. Germline CDR1 SGHDN, CDR2 FVKESK. Germline trimming cut 10 bases from V and 7 bases from J; bases unmatched to any gene: 6. The CDR3 runs to 13 residues. Here the CDR3 reads CAIFRDRGEKLFF. In nucleotides, the CDR3 is TGTGCCATCTTCCGGGACAGGGGTGAAAAACTGTTTTTT.

The chain links TRBV27 to TRBJ2-5, with TRBD1 matching 11 bases. The CDR3 is 14 amino acids. CDR1 and CDR2 (germline): MNHEY, SMNVEV (reference sequence). Unmatched junction bases numbered 5, after V lost 6 bases and J lost 5 bases. The CDR3, as DNA: TGTGCCAGCAGCGGGACAGGGGGTGGGGAGACCCAGTACTTC. As protein: CASSGTGGGETQYF.

This rearrangement joins TRBV3-1 (or the pseudogene TRBV3-2) to TRBJ2-3; 9 nucleotides match TRBD2. J lost 4 bases, V lost 10 bases, and 15 bases had no gene match. The CDR3 totals 16 residues. Germline-derived CDR1 and CDR2 are LGHDT and YNNKEL (reference sequence). CDR3 region: CAISPSAGGLSDTQYF. Written as DNA, the CDR3 is TGTGCCATATCCCCGTCGGCGGGGGGGCTTTCAGATACGCAGTATTTT.

J is TRBJ2-2 and V is TRBV29-1; tentative D call: TRBD1 (6 bases). Between the trimmed V and J ends, which lost 7 bases and 5 bases, there was a span of 14 bases. This CDR3 has 13 residues. Germline CDR1 SQVTM, CDR2 ANQGSEA. The CDR3 sequence is CSGSGTTTGELFF. For the CDR3, the DNA is TGCAGCGGCTCCGGGACAACAACCGGGGAGCTGTTTTTT.

This rearrangement joins TRBV5-1 to TRBJ2-5, with D hard to call. This CDR3 has 12 amino acids. CDR1 and CDR2 from the germline V gene are SGHRS and YFSETQ. The V end was cut by 2 bases, the J end by 6 bases, with 8 bases between. CDR3 in amino acids: CASSFGEQTQYF. The CDR3 DNA follows: TGCGCCAGCAGCTTTGGAGAACAGACCCAGTACTTC.

The rearrangement uses TRBV19 and TRBJ2-1, with 9 nucleotides matching TRBD2. The CDR3 is 14 residues long. The germline V gene encodes CDR1 LNHDA and CDR2 SQIVND (reference sequence). Germline trimming cut 10 bases from V and 6 bases from J; bases unmatched to any gene: 10. The CDR3 nucleotides read TGTGCCACCGCCGGCGGGGGGGCTCTCAATGAGCAGTTCTTC. It yields the protein CATAGGGALNEQFF.

This clone showed up just once. V is TRBV21-1 and J is TRBJ1-2; the table's D call TRBD1 went unverified against the DNA. TRBV21-1 is a pseudogene locus. The CDR3 sequence is 13 residues long. CDR3: CASSPGEKDGYTF. The CDR3 coding sequence is TGTGCCAGCAGCCCAGGGGAGAAAGATGGCTACACCTTC.

The chain recombines TRBV18 with TRBJ1-1; D is possibly TRBD1 (5 bases). Per germline, CDR1 KGHSH and CDR2 LQKENI. This CDR3 is 15 amino acids long. V was clipped by 5 bases and J by 6 bases, with 19 bases between them. CDR3 in amino acids: CASSLPGLTGPEAFF. The DNA of the CDR3 is TGTGCCAGCTCATTACCGGGACTGACCGGTCCTGAAGCTTTCTTT. The full variable domain, in which reference TRBV18 and TRBJ1-1 provide the parts outside the CDR3, is NAGVMQNPRHLVRRRGQEARLRCSPMKGHSHVYWYRQLPEEGLKFMVYLQKENIIDESGMPKERFSAEFPKEGPSILRIQQVVRGDSAAYFCASSLPGLTGPEAFFGQGTRLTVV.

The chain couples TRBV28 to TRBJ2-5, with 9 positions matching TRBD1. With 6 bases clipped from V and 4 bases from J, the junction kept 6 bases outside the gene matches. Germline V gene lookup returns CDR1 MDHEN and CDR2 SYDVKM. This CDR3 region has 14 residues. The CDR3 DNA follows: TGTGCCAGCAGCTCTGGGGGACAGGGAGAGACCCAGTACTTC. It translates to CASSSGGQGETQYF. The full variable domain, its missing parts supplied by reference TRBV28 and TRBJ2-5, is DVKVTQSSRYLVKRTGEKVFLECVQDMDHENMFWYRQDPGLGLRLIYFSYDVKMKEKGDIPEGYSVSREKKERFSLILESASTNQTSMYLCASSSGGQGETQYFGPGTRLLVL.

The chain links TRBV4-1 to TRBJ2-3, with a tentative D call TRBD2 (6 bases). Germline CDR1 and CDR2: MGHRA and YSYEKL. Deletions cut 0 bases from V and 8 bases from J, with 6 bases between. This CDR3 has 12 residues. CDR3 sequence: CASSQEGGTQYF. The DNA of the CDR3 is TGCGCCAGCAGCCAAGAGGGGGGTACGCAGTATTTT.

This rearrangement joins TRBV28 to TRBJ1-1; D uncertain. Germline values: CDR1 MDHEN, CDR2 SYDVKM. This CDR3 is 14 amino acids long. V dropped 7 bases and J dropped 0 bases, with 12 bases sitting between them. DNA for the CDR3: TGTGCCAGCACCTCCCGGGGAGTGAACACTGAAGCTTTCTTT. Translating gives CASTSRGVNTEAFF.

The chain links TRBV7-6 to TRBJ2-6; TRBD1 matches 7 bases. The germline V gene has CDR1 SGHVS and CDR2 FNYEAQ. The CDR3 length is 18 residues. The J segment lost 1 base and the V segment lost 5 bases, leaving 11 bases of the junction unmatched. CDR3 DNA sequence: TGTGCCAGCAGCCTGTGGGACAGAGATTCATCTGGGGCCAACGTCCTGACTTTC. This sequence encodes CASSLWDRDSSGANVLTF. Together with reference TRBV7-6 and TRBJ2-6, the CDR3 gives the full variable domain: GAGVSQSPRYKVTKRGQDVALRCDPISGHVSLYWYRQALGQGPEFLTYFNYEAQQDKSGLPNDRFSAERPEGSISTLTIQRTEQRDSAMYRCASSLWDRDSSGANVLTFGAGSRLTVL.

The chain links TRBV18 to TRBJ2-5, with 9 bases that match TRBD1. V lost 4 bases and J lost 5; bases outside the gene matches: 5. Per germline, CDR1 KGHSH and CDR2 LQKENI. This CDR3 comprises 14 residues. CDR3 nucleotides: TGTGCCAGCTCACAGGGACAGGGCGACGAGACCCAGTACTTC. Encoded protein: CASSQGQGDETQYF.

For the CDR3, the DNA is TGTGCCAGCAGCCAAGAGTGTGAGGGAAACTATGGCTACACCTTC. Translation gives CASSQECEGNYGYTF. V is TRBV3-1 (or the pseudogene TRBV3-2) and J is TRBJ1-2; unclear D gene. This CDR3 has 15 residues. CDR1 and CDR2 from the germline V gene are LGHDT and YNNKEL (reference sequence). V was pared by 0 bases and J by 2 bases, with 10 bases between.

The chain is built from TRBV19 and TRBJ1-6; D is undetermined. The CDR3 runs 14 residues. The germline V gene has CDR1 LNHDA and CDR2 SQIVND (reference sequence). V was clipped by 3 bases and J by 10 bases, with 13 bases between them. The CDR3 DNA sequence: TGTGCCAGTAGTATGGGCAGAGCGGGGTCACCCCTCCACTTT. This encodes CASSMGRAGSPLHF. Full variable domain (missing parts from reference TRBV19 and TRBJ1-6): DGGITQSPKYLFRKEGQNVTLSCEQNLNHDAMYWYRQDPGQGLRLIYYSQIVNDFQKGDIAEGYSVSREKKESFPLTVTSAQKNPTAFYLCASSMGRAGSPLHFGNGTRLTVT.

The chain links TRBV28 to TRBJ1-5; possibly TRBD1 for D (5 bases). The CDR3 totals 15 residues. Trimming shortened V by 6 bases and J by 3 bases, and 15 bases separated the two germline ends. The germline CDR1 and CDR2 sequences are MDHEN and SYDVKM. DNA for the CDR3: TGTGCCAGCAGCCGGGACGGGGGTATCAATCAGCCCCAGCATTTT. Its protein is CASSRDGGINQPQHF.

The chain is built from TRBV19 and TRBJ2-5; D gene uncertain. The germline V and J ends were trimmed by 1 base and 2 bases, with 8 bases remaining between them. Germline lookup yields CDR1 LNHDA and CDR2 SQIVND (reference sequence). This CDR3 is 14 amino acids long. This CDR3 is CASSIGLLQETQYF. The DNA of the CDR3 is TGTGCCAGTAGTATAGGACTGTTACAAGAGACCCAGTACTTC.

This clone was seen just once. J is TRBJ1-1 and V is TRBV28, with D uncertain. Deletions cut 11 bases from V and 13 bases from J, with 20 bases between. CDR3 length equals 11 residues. CDR1 MDHEN and CDR2 SYDVKM come from the germline V gene. The CDR3 region is CAFIVGLNLFF. The CDR3 nucleotides read TGTGCCTTTATCGTCGGTTTGAACCTTTTCTTT.

The CDR3 reads CASSPDWSNQPQHF. In DNA, the CDR3 is TGCGCCAGCAGCCCGGACTGGAGCAATCAGCCCCAGCATTTT. The chain couples TRBV4-1 to TRBJ1-5; D is unresolved. CDR3 length: 14 amino acids. Germline CDR1 reads MGHRA; CDR2 reads YSYEKL. V dropped 4 bases and J dropped 1 base, with 8 bases sitting between them.

The rearrangement uses TRBV7-3 and TRBJ2-3; tentatively, D is TRBD1 (5 bases). The ends were cut back, 1 base at V and 4 bases at J, with 12 bases in the middle. This CDR3 has 15 residues. Germline-derived CDR1 and CDR2 are SGHTA and FQGTGA. DNA for the CDR3: TGTGCCAGCAGCTTAAACAGGTTGGACGCAGATACGCAGTATTTT. This sequence encodes CASSLNRLDADTQYF.

The V and J genes are TRBV28 and TRBJ2-5; 11 bases align to TRBD2. V shed 2 bases, J shed 5 bases, and the junction held 10 bases outside the gene matches. This CDR3 spans 17 amino acids. The germline V gene encodes CDR1 MDHEN and CDR2 SYDVKM. The CDR3 region is CASSLHPTSGGRETQYF. The DNA of the CDR3 is TGTGCCAGCAGTTTACACCCCACTAGCGGGGGAAGGGAGACCCAGTACTTC.

There are a few counts of this clone. CDR3 residues: CASSPNGETQYF. CDR3 DNA sequence: TGTGCCAGCAGCCCCAACGGGGAGACCCAGTACTTC. The chain is built from TRBV7-3 and TRBJ2-5; D unclear. This CDR3 comprises 12 residues. Germline CDR1 SGHTA, CDR2 FQGTGA. Between the trimmed V and J ends, which lost 5 bases and 5 bases, there was a span of 9 bases. Full variable domain (remainder filled in from reference TRBV7-3 and TRBJ2-5): GAGVSQTPSNKVTEKGKYVELRCDPISGHTALYWYRQSLGQGPEFLIYFQGTGAADDSGLPNDRFFAVRPEGSVSTLKIQRTERGDSAVYLCASSPNGETQYFGPGTRLLVL.

The chain recombines TRBV6-6 with TRBJ1-5; 12 nucleotides line up with TRBD1. The V gene's germline CDR1 is MNHNY and CDR2 SVGAGI (reference sequence). The CDR3 is 16 residues long. The V segment lost 5 bases and the J segment 6 bases; nucleotides outside the gene matches: 8. This CDR3 is CASSNRGQGALQPQHF. The CDR3 bases are TGTGCCAGCAGTAACCGGGGACAGGGGGCGCTTCAGCCCCAGCATTTT.

The chain is built from TRBV9 and TRBJ2-1; TRBD1 might be the D (5 bases). Trimming left V 2 bases short and J 7 bases short, with 13 bases between. This CDR3 has 14 amino acids. Looked up from germline, CDR1 is SGDLS and CDR2 is YYNGEE. This CDR3 reads CASSVQGFRNEQFF. CDR3 DNA: TGTGCCAGCAGCGTCCAGGGTTTCAGGAATGAGCAGTTCTTC.

This chain connects TRBV28 to TRBJ1-2; 7 positions agree with TRBD1. The CDR3 has 14 residues. Trimming removed 5 bases from V and 5 bases from J; junction bases left unmatched: 8. Germline CDR1 is MDHEN and CDR2 is SYDVKM. CDR3 region: CASSLKTGIYGYTF. CDR3 DNA: TGTGCCAGCAGTCTAAAGACAGGGATTTATGGCTACACCTTC.

This clone was found once. J is TRBJ2-3 and V is TRBV9; D is possibly TRBD2 (6 bases). The CDR3 covers 16 residues. Germline V gene sequence: CDR1 SGDLS, CDR2 YYNGEE. Trimming shortened V by 0 bases and J by 1 base, and 12 bases separated the two germline ends. CDR3 region: CASSVGGVGGTDTQYF. The DNA for the CDR3 is TGTGCCAGCAGCGTAGGCGGGGTGGGGGGCACAGATACGCAGTATTTT.

V usage is TRBV19 and J usage is TRBJ2-6; TRBD1 matches 9 bases. Trimming removed 4 bases from V and 0 bases from J; junction bases left unmatched: 7. The CDR3 runs 18 residues. Germline V CDR1 and CDR2: LNHDA, SQIVND (reference sequence). DNA of the CDR3: TGTGCCAGTAGTAGAACGGGACAGGGAACCTCTGGGGCCAACGTCCTGACTTTC. This encodes CASSRTGQGTSGANVLTF.

This chain uses TRBV5-4 with TRBJ2-1, with D perhaps matching TRBD2 (5 bases). The CDR3 contains 15 residues. V shed 2 bases and J shed 5 bases, with 14 bases lying between them. Germline loops: CDR1 SGHNT, CDR2 YYREEE (reference sequence). The CDR3, as DNA: TGTGCCAGCAGCTTCCCCGGGATCGGGAACAATGAGCAGTTCTTC. Translating it yields CASSFPGIGNNEQFF.

V is TRBV30 and J is TRBJ1-2; D may be TRBD1 (5 bases). Per germline, CDR1 GTSNPN and CDR2 SVGIG (reference sequence). V shed 5 bases and J shed 3 bases, with 16 bases lying between them. CDR3 length: 14 residues. The CDR3 bases are TGTGCCTGGGGATCATTGACAGATTACTATGGCTACACCTTC. Encoded protein: CAWGSLTDYYGYTF.

This clone was seen a single time. V gene TRBV5-4 combines with J gene TRBJ1-3; no clear D gene. With 2 bases removed from V and 2 bases from J, the gap between germline ends came to 11 bases. The CDR3 consists of 15 residues. Germline CDR1 and CDR2: SGHNT and YYREEE (reference sequence). This CDR3 reads CASSLGGGAGNTIYF. CDR3 sequence (DNA): TGTGCCAGCAGCTTAGGTGGAGGAGCTGGAAACACCATATATTTT. The whole variable domain, filled in from reference TRBV5-4 and TRBJ1-3, reads ETGVTQSPTHLIKTRGQQVTLRCSSQSGHNTVSWYQQALGQGPQFIFQYYREEENGRGNFPPRFSGLQFPNYSSELNVNALELDDSALYLCASSLGGGAGNTIYFGEGSWLTVV.